This entry describes one T cell receptor (beta chain). Its antigen is undetermined. This CDR3 contains 14 residues. V was clipped by 5 bases and J by 6 bases, with 14 bases between them. Germline lookup yields CDR1 SGHTA and CDR2 FQGNSA. This sample is drawn from a study of T cells in Graves' hyperthyroidism and ophthalmopathy. For the study at large: Specimen type is peripheral blood, collected at initial diagnosis prior to any treatment.

The CDR3 regions of TCR beta were amplified from RNA transcripts. HTBI primers were used for first-round RT-PCR of the TCR CDR3. TCRdb redid the calling of the multiplex PCR reads with MiXCR, one entry per CDR3 protein. The data contain 500,000 to 750,000 distinct CDR3 sequences, over 12% of them singletons. Regarding the study as a whole: A 13 V-J signature model discriminated ophthalmopathy versus stable hyperthyroidism.

The study included ophthalmopathy patients with Clinical Activity Score at least 3, NOSPECS grade at least 4 and duration under 3 months. Thyroid ultrasound, orbital computed tomography, clinical symptoms, and serum thyroxine and TRAb underpinned diagnoses. The genes are TRBV7-2 and TRBJ2-1; a possible D gene is TRBD2 (5 bases). The sequence was collected from a young woman with Graves' ophthalmopathy. What was sequenced was blood. The CDR3 protein is CASSLPSGFNEQFF. Written as DNA, the CDR3 is TGTGCCAGCAGCCTACCCTCGGGGTTCAATGAGCAGTTCTTC.